This T cell receptor (beta chain) was identified in a study of cytomegalovirus exposure and HLA in healthy donors. The CDR3 sequence is 10 residues long. The germline CDR1 and CDR2 sequences are SNHLY and FYNNEI. Trimming shortened V by 8 bases and J by 6 bases, and 5 bases separated the two germline ends. This clone came up a few times. PCR was performed using 60 Vbeta and 13 Jbeta primers. Assay: immunoSEQ multiplex PCR; the TCRdb copy retains only in-frame clones and omits some. The sample has about 120,000 clones, approximately 9.4% seen once. The sample was PBMCs. The origin of this receptor is a man aged 25-45 years in good health and CMV-seronegative. The chain employs TRBV2 and TRBJ2-4, with D possibly matching TRBD2 (5 bases). The CDR3 nucleotides are TGTGCCAGCCGGGGAAACATTCAGTACTTC. It is translated as CASRGNIQYF.